The present T cell receptor (beta chain) was sequenced within a study of shared clonotypes between healthy human individuals. Notes on the study in general: The generation probabilities recorded for non-shared clonotypes fell below those of clonotypes shared by all four donors. Genetic and exposure-history diversity was limited by the few donors. Shared across a few donors were roughly 4.7% of the naive CD4 clonotypes.

This CDR3 contains 14 residues. V dropped 4 bases and J dropped 6; count of bases not matched to a gene: 9. Germline V gene lookup returns CDR1 SGHRS and CDR2 YFSETQ. Study processing details: Quality scores were absent from the junction-only immunoSEQ sequences, so filtering differed. Profiled with immunoSEQ multiplex PCR; TCRdb holds only in-frame clones, not every one. V, J and clone size reflect that table, while D and trimming were determined from the DNA. The sample yields some 2,500,000 clones, approximately 90% seen once. Points on this clone: Its cognate antigen is unknown.

The chain combines TRBV5-1 with TRBJ2-7, with 8 nucleotides matching TRBD1. The sample taken for sequencing was naive CD4+ T cells from PBMCs. Subset reported: CD45RA+ positively selected. This TCR derives from a man between 18 and 35 years old in good health. Some clones in this sample may be carry-over from other donors' samples. CDR3 in amino acids: CASSLGQARGEQYF. The CDR3 nucleotides are TGCGCCAGCAGCCTGGGACAGGCCCGCGGCGAGCAGTACTTC. Together with reference TRBV5-1 and TRBJ2-7, the CDR3 gives the full variable domain: KAGVTQTPRYLIKTRGQQVTLSCSPISGHRSVSWYQQTPGQGLQFLFEYFSETQRNKGNFPGRFSGRQFSNSRSEMNVSTLELGDSALYLCASSLGQARGEQYFGPGTRLTVT.